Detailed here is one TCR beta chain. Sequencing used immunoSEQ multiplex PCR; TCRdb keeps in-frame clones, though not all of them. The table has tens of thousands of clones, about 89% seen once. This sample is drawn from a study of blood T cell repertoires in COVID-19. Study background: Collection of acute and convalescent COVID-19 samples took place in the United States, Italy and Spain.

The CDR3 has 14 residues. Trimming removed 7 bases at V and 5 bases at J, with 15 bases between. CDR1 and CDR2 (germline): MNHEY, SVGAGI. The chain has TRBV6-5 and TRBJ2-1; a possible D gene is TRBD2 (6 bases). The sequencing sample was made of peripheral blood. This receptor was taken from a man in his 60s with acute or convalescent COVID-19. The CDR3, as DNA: TGTGCCAGCACTCAACCCTCGGGGGACAATGAGCAGTTCTTC. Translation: CASTQPSGDNEQFF.